This T cell receptor (beta chain) was documented in a study of T-cell reconstitution after alpha-beta-depleted transplantation in children. This clonotype has a count of ten or more. The CDR3 totals 16 residues. V shed 0 bases and J shed 3 bases, with 11 bases lying between them. Germline-derived CDR1 and CDR2 are SGHTA and FQGNSA. Molecular barcoding with unique molecular identifiers was used for the TCRbeta library. MiXCR was run by TCRdb on the PCR reads, yielding one entry per CDR3 protein. The sample consists of 60,000 to 80,000 distinct CDR3 sequences, 7% to 8% of them appearing once. The specimen was PBMCs from the stem cell graft donor, collected from the stem cell graft. The origin of this receptor is a human donor who donated a stem cell graft to a child with acute lymphoblastic leukemia. The chain recombines TRBV7-2 with TRBJ2-2, with D perhaps matching TRBD2 (6 bases). The CDR3 nucleotides are TGTGCCAGCAGCTTAGCGGAGACTAGAGACACCGGGGAGCTGTTTTTT. Its translation: CASSLAETRDTGELFF.